Following are 15 T cell receptor beta chains from one sample sequenced in a study of CD8 T cells in Susac syndrome. An input of about 0.5 to 1 ug of RNA was subjected to reverse transcription using random hexamers. One entry per CDR3 protein, called by TCRdb with MiXCR from the immunoSEQ multiplex PCR reads. Here the sample spans some 170,000 distinct CDR3 sequences, about 94% being singletons. The sample consisted of CD4+ T cells from PBMCs. The origin of the receptors is a human donor with Susac syndrome.

The chain uses TRBV28 and TRBJ2-7; 8 bases fit TRBD2. CDR1 MDHEN and CDR2 SYDVKM come from the germline V gene. The CDR3 has 12 residues. J gave up 0 bases and V 8 bases, and 0 bases lay outside the gene matches. The CDR3: CASGTSSYEQYF. CDR3 coding DNA: TGTGCCAGCGGGACTAGCTCCTACGAGCAGTACTTC.

The CDR3 loop is CASGRNTEAFF. CDR3 in DNA: TGTGCCAGCGGGAGAAACACTGAAGCTTTCTTT. The rearrangement links TRBV7-2 to TRBJ1-1; the D is unclear. Deletions cut 8 bases from V and 2 bases from J, with 6 bases between. Germline V CDR1 and CDR2: SGHTA, FQGNSA. The CDR3 has 11 residues.

The chain combines TRBV12-5 with TRBJ1-5, with TRBD1 as a possible D gene (6 bases). The V and J ends lost 4 bases and 5 bases respectively, with 15 bases between them. The germline gives CDR1 LGHNT, CDR2 FRNRAP. This CDR3 is built from 15 residues. CDR3 nucleotides: TGTGCTAGTGGTTCGACAGGTCAAGGGGATCAGCCCCAGCATTTT. Protein: CASGSTGQGDQPQHF.

V usage is TRBV9 and J usage is TRBJ2-2; 9 bases map to TRBD1. The CDR3 consists of 16 residues. V gave up 0 bases and J gave up 4 bases; unmatched junction bases: 4. CDR1 SGDLS and CDR2 YYNGEE come from the germline V gene. The CDR3 spells CASSVAQGAGTGELFF. For the CDR3, the DNA is TGTGCCAGCAGCGTAGCACAGGGGGCCGGCACCGGGGAGCTGTTTTTT.

V and J are TRBV19 and TRBJ1-1, with TRBD1 identical over 7 bases. Germline CDR1 is LNHDA and CDR2 is SQIVND (reference sequence). The CDR3 has 15 amino acids. Trimming took 5 bases from V and 3 from J; bases not matched to a gene: 9. In DNA, the CDR3 is TGTGCCAGTAGTCCCCGGGACAGCTACTACACTGAAGCTTTCTTT. It specifies CASSPRDSYYTEAFF.

This clonotype showed up just a few times. The chain recombines TRBV28 with TRBJ2-3, with D unclear. Between the trimmed V and J ends, which lost 5 bases and 0 bases, there was a span of 6 bases. The CDR3 has 13 amino acids. Germline V CDR1 and CDR2: MDHEN, SYDVKM. The CDR3 is CASSTPSTDTQYF. For the CDR3, the DNA is TGTGCCAGCAGTACCCCCAGCACAGATACGCAGTATTTT.

The chain carries TRBV15 and TRBJ1-3, with a tentative D call TRBD1 (6 bases). The CDR3 covers 14 residues. CDR1 and CDR2 (germline): LNHNV, YYDKDF (reference sequence). V lost 5 bases and J 2 bases, leaving 10 bases between the germline ends. CDR3 region: CATSPWTAGNTIYF. The DNA of the CDR3 is TGTGCCACCAGCCCCTGGACAGCTGGAAACACCATATATTTT.

The chain uses TRBV20-1 and TRBJ2-5; TRBD2 might be the D (5 bases). CDR3 length: 15 amino acids. V dropped 5 bases and J dropped 2 bases, with 18 bases sitting between them. Germline V gene lookup returns CDR1 DFQATT and CDR2 SNEGSKA (reference sequence). This CDR3 is CSAPQTRERQETQYF. DNA for the CDR3: TGCAGTGCTCCGCAGACGAGGGAGAGGCAAGAGACCCAGTACTTC.

J is TRBJ1-2 and V is TRBV13; possible D gene TRBD1, 5 bases. Germline V lookup: CDR1 PRHDT, CDR2 FYEKMQ (reference sequence). This CDR3 spans 14 amino acids. Deletions cut 5 bases from V and 8 bases from J, with 18 bases between. The CDR3 protein is CASSPSLRRGGYTF. CDR3 DNA: TGTGCCAGCAGCCCCTCCCTCAGAAGGGGAGGCTACACCTTC. Based on the CDR3 plus reference TRBV13 and TRBJ1-2, the full variable domain is AAGVIQSPRHLIKEKRETATLKCYPIPRHDTVYWYQQGPGQDPQFLISFYEKMQSDKGSIPDRFSAQQFSDYHSELNMSSLELGDSALYFCASSPSLRRGGYTFGSGTRLTVV.

The J gene is TRBJ2-7, the V gene TRBV9, with a possible D match to TRBD2 (6 bases). The length of the CDR3 is 14 residues. The germline V gene encodes CDR1 SGDLS and CDR2 YYNGEE. Trimming removed 4 bases at V and 4 bases at J, with 15 bases between. DNA for the CDR3: TGTGCCAGCAGCCCCCGCGAGGGACTTTACGAGCAGTACTTC. It is translated as CASSPREGLYEQYF. Looking up the rest from reference TRBV9 and TRBJ2-7 gives the full variable domain: DSGVTQTPKHLITATGQRVTLRCSPRSGDLSVYWYQQSLDQGLQFLIQYYNGEERAKGNILERFSAQQFPDLHSELNLSSLELGDSALYFCASSPREGLYEQYFGPGTRLTVT.

The J gene is TRBJ2-1, the V gene TRBV4-1; 8 bases match TRBD2. CDR3 length: 15 residues. CDR1 is MGHRA, CDR2 YSYEKL, per germline. The J segment lost 0 bases and the V segment lost 4 bases, leaving 2 bases of the junction unmatched. The CDR3 sequence: CASSPSGLSYNEQFF. DNA of the CDR3: TGCGCCAGCAGCCCTAGCGGGCTCTCCTACAATGAGCAGTTCTTC.

The chain links TRBV9 to TRBJ1-3, with 8 nucleotides matching TRBD1. The germline CDR1 and CDR2 sequences are SGDLS and YYNGEE. There are 15 residues in the CDR3. The ends lost 3 bases at V and 0 bases at J; junction bases unmatched: 2. CDR3 DNA sequence: TGTGCCAGCAGCGGGACAGGGACCTCTGGAAACACCATATATTTT. Translation: CASSGTGTSGNTIYF.

The chain links TRBV6-2 or TRBV6-3 to TRBJ2-2; 8 nucleotides line up with TRBD1. The CDR3 is 17 amino acids. The V gene's germline CDR1 is MNHEY and CDR2 SVGEGT. Trimming removed 2 bases from V and 4 bases from J; junction bases left unmatched: 9. The CDR3 sequence: CASSYPATGVPTGELFF. As DNA, the CDR3 is TGTGCCAGCAGTTACCCTGCGACAGGGGTCCCCACCGGGGAGCTGTTTTTT.

V is TRBV21-1 and J is TRBJ1-5. TRBV21-1 is a listed pseudogene. The length of the CDR3 is 15 residues. The CDR3: CASSKARRFNQPQHF. In DNA, the CDR3 is TGTGCCAGCAGCAAAGCTCGGCGTTTTAATCAGCCCCAGCATTTT.

The V and J genes are TRBV5-1 and TRBJ2-7; 8 bases fit TRBD2. The CDR3 consists of 15 residues. With V trimmed by 4 bases and J by 0 bases, 6 bases remained unmatched. Germline CDR1 reads SGHRS; CDR2 reads YFSETQ. The CDR3 region is CASSQIAGSSYEQYF. CDR3 nucleotides: TGCGCCAGCAGCCAGATAGCGGGGTCCTCCTACGAGCAGTACTTC.